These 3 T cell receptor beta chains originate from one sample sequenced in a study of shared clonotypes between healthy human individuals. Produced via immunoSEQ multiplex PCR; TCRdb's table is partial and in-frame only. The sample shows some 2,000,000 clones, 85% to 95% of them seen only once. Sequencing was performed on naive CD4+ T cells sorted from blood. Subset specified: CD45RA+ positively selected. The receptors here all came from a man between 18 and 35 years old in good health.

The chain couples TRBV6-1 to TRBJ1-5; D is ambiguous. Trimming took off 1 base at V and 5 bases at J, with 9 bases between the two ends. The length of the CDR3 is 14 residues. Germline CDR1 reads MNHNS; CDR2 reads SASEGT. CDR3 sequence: CASSEVRGYQPQHF. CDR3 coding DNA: TGTGCCAGCAGTGAAGTGCGAGGGTATCAGCCCCAGCATTTT.

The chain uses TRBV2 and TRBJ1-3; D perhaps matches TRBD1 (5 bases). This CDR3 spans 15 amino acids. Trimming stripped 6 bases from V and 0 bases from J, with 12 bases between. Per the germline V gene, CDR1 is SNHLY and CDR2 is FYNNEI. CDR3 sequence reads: CASRRIDSSGNTIYF. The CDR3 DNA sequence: TGTGCCAGCAGGCGGATTGACAGCTCTGGAAACACCATATATTTT.

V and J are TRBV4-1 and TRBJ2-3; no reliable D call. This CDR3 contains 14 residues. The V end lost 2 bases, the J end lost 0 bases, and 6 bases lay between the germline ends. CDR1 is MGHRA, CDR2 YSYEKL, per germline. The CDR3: CASSQLLSTDTQYF. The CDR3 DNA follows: TGCGCCAGCAGCCAATTACTTAGCACAGATACGCAGTATTTT.